The rows below give T cell receptor beta chains drawn from one sample of a study of blood T cells in healthy people across ages. From the 5' RACE reads, TCRdb called clonotypes with MiXCR, one entry per CDR3 protein. The table shows 600,000 to 800,000 distinct CDR3 sequences, with around 21% occurring only once. Sequencing was carried out using blood. All receptors come from a man between 65 and 79 years old in good health. CDR3s include the opening cysteine and the closing phenylalanine or tryptophan. The order of the fields is CDR3 protein, CDR3 DNA, V gene, J gene, clone size, D gene. D genes are given only for firm matches. Rows give clone size only sometimes, using once, few, many, or a class for an expanded clone.

cdr3_aa: CSAPGRDSYNEQFF; cdr3_nt: TGCAGTGCCCCTGGGCGGGACTCCTACAATGAGCAGTTCTTC; v_call: TRBV20-1; j_call: TRBJ2-1; clone_size: few; d_call: NA
cdr3_aa: CASSLAFLAGGEQYF; cdr3_nt: TGTGCCAGCAGCTTAGCCTTCCTAGCGGGAGGCGAGCAGTACTTC; v_call: TRBV7-2; j_call: TRBJ2-7; clone_size: NA; d_call: TRBD2
cdr3_aa: CASSYKRLNTEAFF; cdr3_nt: TGTGCCAGCAGTTACAAGAGATTGAACACTGAAGCTTTCTTT; v_call: TRBV6-2/TRBV6-3; j_call: TRBJ1-1; clone_size: NA; d_call: NA
cdr3_aa: CSAVFKGLGEQYF; cdr3_nt: TGCAGTGCTGTCTTTAAGGGCCTGGGCGAGCAGTACTTC; v_call: TRBV20-1; j_call: TRBJ2-7; clone_size: few; d_call: NA
cdr3_aa: CSVVETRATEAFF; cdr3_nt: TGCAGCGTAGTAGAGACTAGAGCCACTGAAGCTTTCTTT; v_call: TRBV29-1; j_call: TRBJ1-1; clone_size: few; d_call: NA
cdr3_aa: CSAGLAGGPKNIQYF; cdr3_nt: TGCAGCGCCGGACTAGCGGGCGGTCCCAAAAACATTCAGTACTTC; v_call: TRBV29-1; j_call: TRBJ2-4; clone_size: few; d_call: TRBD2
cdr3_aa: CASSLVTGDGEQYF; cdr3_nt: TGTGCCAGCAGCTTAGTGACAGGGGATGGCGAGCAGTACTTC; v_call: TRBV5-4; j_call: TRBJ2-7; clone_size: NA; d_call: TRBD1
cdr3_aa: CASSQALAVYGYTF; cdr3_nt: TGTGCCAGCAGCCAAGCTTTAGCGGTCTATGGCTACACCTTC; v_call: TRBV7-2; j_call: TRBJ1-2; clone_size: NA; d_call: NA
cdr3_aa: CASSYSGHNSYEQYF; cdr3_nt: TGTGCCAGCAGTTACTCCGGACACAACTCCTACGAGCAGTACTTC; v_call: TRBV6-2/TRBV6-3; j_call: TRBJ2-7; clone_size: few; d_call: NA
cdr3_aa: CASSLPTSGSTGELFF; cdr3_nt: TGCGCCAGCAGCCTCCCGACTAGCGGGAGCACCGGGGAGCTGTTTTTT; v_call: TRBV5-1; j_call: TRBJ2-2; clone_size: NA; d_call: TRBD2
cdr3_aa: CASSRKRRLGDEQFF; cdr3_nt: TGTGCCAGCAGCAGAAAGCGGAGACTTGGGGATGAGCAGTTCTTC; v_call: TRBV7-9; j_call: TRBJ2-1; clone_size: few; d_call: NA
cdr3_aa: CASSPGQKNYGYTF; cdr3_nt: TGTGCCAGCAGCCCCGGACAGAAAAACTATGGCTACACCTTC; v_call: TRBV3-1; j_call: TRBJ1-2; clone_size: NA; d_call: NA
cdr3_aa: CASSSSQRQRREQFF; cdr3_nt: TGTGCCAGCAGCTCAAGTCAGAGGCAGCGGAGGGAACAGTTCTTC; v_call: TRBV3-1; j_call: TRBJ2-1; clone_size: few; d_call: NA
cdr3_aa: CASSFEGGPSVDTQYF; cdr3_nt: TGTGCCAGCAGTTTTGAGGGAGGGCCATCGGTAGATACGCAGTATTTT; v_call: TRBV2; j_call: TRBJ2-3; clone_size: few; d_call: TRBD2
cdr3_aa: CSASRRGHNSPLHF; cdr3_nt: TGCAGTGCTAGTCGGCGGGGGCATAATTCACCCCTCCACTTT; v_call: TRBV20-1; j_call: TRBJ1-6; clone_size: few; d_call: NA
cdr3_aa: CASSRTWDTGELFF; cdr3_nt: TGCGCCAGCAGCCGTACCTGGGACACCGGGGAGCTGTTTTTT; v_call: TRBV5-1; j_call: TRBJ2-2; clone_size: NA; d_call: NA
cdr3_aa: CASRSDPTTSEQYF; cdr3_nt: TGTGCCAGCAGATCAGACCCTACCACGTCCGAGCAGTACTTC; v_call: TRBV7-9; j_call: TRBJ2-7; clone_size: few; d_call: NA
cdr3_aa: CASSLGQSSGANVLTF; cdr3_nt: TGCGCCAGCAGCTTGGGACAGTCCTCTGGGGCCAACGTCCTGACTTTC; v_call: TRBV5-1; j_call: TRBJ2-6; clone_size: many; d_call: NA
cdr3_aa: CASSFTGLVSFNEQFF; cdr3_nt: TGCGCCAGCAGCTTCACTGGACTAGTTTCTTTTAATGAGCAGTTCTTC; v_call: TRBV5-1; j_call: TRBJ2-1; clone_size: many; d_call: TRBD2
cdr3_aa: CASSLTDRVAGANVLTF; cdr3_nt: TGCGCCAGCAGCTTAACCGACAGGGTGGCTGGGGCCAACGTCCTGACTTTC; v_call: TRBV5-1; j_call: TRBJ2-6; clone_size: few; d_call: TRBD1
cdr3_aa: CASSFGQGVSIQYF; cdr3_nt: TGTGCCAGCAGTTTTGGACAGGGGGTTAGCATTCAGTACTTC; v_call: TRBV28; j_call: TRBJ2-4; clone_size: NA; d_call: TRBD1
cdr3_aa: CASKPSRDRGPYAGANVLTF; cdr3_nt: TGTGCCAGCAAACCCTCCCGGGACAGGGGGCCTTATGCTGGGGCCAACGTCCTGACTTTC; v_call: TRBV12-3/TRBV12-4; j_call: TRBJ2-6; clone_size: NA; d_call: TRBD1
cdr3_aa: CASSLEGGILNEQFF; cdr3_nt: TGCGCCAGCAGCTTGGAAGGCGGGATACTGAATGAGCAGTTCTTC; v_call: TRBV5-1; j_call: TRBJ2-1; clone_size: NA; d_call: NA
cdr3_aa: CASSPPTQAQYGILFF; cdr3_nt: TGTGCCAGCAGCCCTCCTACACAGGCCCAATATGGAATACTGTTTTTT; v_call: TRBV7-2; j_call: TRBJ1-4; clone_size: NA; d_call: NA
cdr3_aa: CSVGKGSSYEQYF; cdr3_nt: TGCAGCGTTGGTAAGGGAAGCTCCTACGAGCAGTACTTC; v_call: TRBV29-1; j_call: TRBJ2-7; clone_size: NA; d_call: NA
cdr3_aa: CASIPIGQGNNEQFF; cdr3_nt: TGTGCCAGCATCCCGATCGGACAGGGAAACAATGAGCAGTTCTTC; v_call: TRBV7-8; j_call: TRBJ2-1; clone_size: few; d_call: TRBD1
cdr3_aa: CASSQMGAGADAQYF; cdr3_nt: TGTGCCAGCAGCCAAATGGGAGCGGGAGCGGATGCGCAGTATTTT; v_call: TRBV14; j_call: TRBJ2-3; clone_size: NA; d_call: TRBD2
cdr3_aa: CAISDSGTGYYGYTF; cdr3_nt: TGTGCCATCAGTGACTCGGGGACAGGGTACTATGGCTACACCTTC; v_call: TRBV10-3; j_call: TRBJ1-2; clone_size: NA; d_call: TRBD1
cdr3_aa: CASSPGQISYNEQFF; cdr3_nt: TGTGCCAGCTCACCAGGACAAATCTCCTACAATGAGCAGTTCTTC; v_call: TRBV18; j_call: TRBJ2-1; clone_size: few; d_call: NA
cdr3_aa: CATSDLPRGPETQYF; cdr3_nt: TGTGCCACCAGTGATTTGCCCAGGGGTCCTGAGACCCAGTACTTC; v_call: TRBV24-1; j_call: TRBJ2-5; clone_size: few; d_call: NA
cdr3_aa: CASSVQDSYGYTF; cdr3_nt: TGTGCCAGCAGCGTCCAAGACAGCTATGGCTACACCTTC; v_call: TRBV12-3/TRBV12-4; j_call: TRBJ1-2; clone_size: NA; d_call: NA
cdr3_aa: CSASDSNEQYF; cdr3_nt: TGCAGTGCTTCGGACAGTAACGAGCAGTACTTC; v_call: TRBV20-1; j_call: TRBJ2-7; clone_size: NA; d_call: NA
cdr3_aa: CASSKAGDTQYF; cdr3_nt: TGTGCCAGCAGCAAAGCGGGAGATACGCAGTATTTT; v_call: TRBV21-1; j_call: TRBJ2-3; clone_size: few; d_call: NA
cdr3_aa: CASRETSSEQFF; cdr3_nt: TGTGCCAGCAGGGAAACTAGTTCTGAGCAGTTCTTC; v_call: TRBV25-1; j_call: TRBJ2-1; clone_size: few; d_call: NA
cdr3_aa: CASSLWSESNYGYTF; cdr3_nt: TGTGCCAGCAGCTTATGGTCAGAAAGTAACTATGGCTACACCTTC; v_call: TRBV7-9; j_call: TRBJ1-2; clone_size: NA; d_call: NA
cdr3_aa: CSARDRAGAGGTEAFF; cdr3_nt: TGCAGTGCTAGAGATCGGGCAGGGGCAGGAGGTACTGAAGCTTTCTTT; v_call: TRBV20-1; j_call: TRBJ1-1; clone_size: many; d_call: NA
cdr3_aa: CASSLVLGSPLHF; cdr3_nt: TGCGCCAGCAGCTTGGTGCTGGGTTCACCCCTCCACTTT; v_call: TRBV5-1; j_call: TRBJ1-6; clone_size: NA; d_call: NA
cdr3_aa: CSARTGTGETEAFF; cdr3_nt: TGCAGTGCTAGGACCGGGACAGGGGAGACTGAAGCTTTCTTT; v_call: TRBV20-1; j_call: TRBJ1-1; clone_size: few; d_call: TRBD1
cdr3_aa: CASSKKLPADRDPYSNQPQHF; cdr3_nt: TGTGCCAGCAGCAAAAAACTACCAGCGGACAGGGACCCCTATAGCAATCAGCCCCAGCATTTT; v_call: TRBV21-1; j_call: TRBJ1-5; clone_size: NA; d_call: NA
cdr3_aa: CSAKPRNAGELFF; cdr3_nt: TGCAGTGCCAAGCCCAGGAACGCCGGGGAGCTGTTTTTT; v_call: TRBV20-1; j_call: TRBJ2-2; clone_size: NA; d_call: NA
cdr3_aa: CASSPGRMQFF; cdr3_nt: TGTGCCAGCAGCCCCGGGCGGATGCAGTTCTTC; v_call: TRBV7-2; j_call: TRBJ2-1; clone_size: few; d_call: NA
cdr3_aa: CASSQAGGYYEQYF; cdr3_nt: TGTGCCAGCAGCCAAGCGGGAGGGTACTACGAGCAGTACTTC; v_call: TRBV14; j_call: TRBJ2-7; clone_size: many; d_call: TRBD2
cdr3_aa: CARSKIGQGTDTQYF; cdr3_nt: TGTGCCAGGTCAAAAATAGGACAGGGCACAGATACGCAGTATTTT; v_call: TRBV7-6; j_call: TRBJ2-3; clone_size: NA; d_call: TRBD1
cdr3_aa: CASSLERRETQYF; cdr3_nt: TGTGCCAGCAGTTTGGAGCGGCGAGAGACCCAGTACTTC; v_call: TRBV12-3/TRBV12-4; j_call: TRBJ2-5; clone_size: many; d_call: NA
cdr3_aa: CASSLRGGVPGANVLTF; cdr3_nt: TGTGCCAGCAGCTTACGGGGCGGGGTCCCTGGGGCCAACGTCCTGACTTTC; v_call: TRBV11-1; j_call: TRBJ2-6; clone_size: NA; d_call: NA
cdr3_aa: CASTPNPAGGIEQYF; cdr3_nt: TGTGCCAGCACCCCGAATCCAGCGGGAGGCATCGAGCAGTACTTC; v_call: TRBV11-2; j_call: TRBJ2-7; clone_size: NA; d_call: TRBD2
cdr3_aa: CASSYEGALVEQYF; cdr3_nt: TGTGCCAGCAGTTACGAGGGGGCACTAGTCGAGCAGTACTTC; v_call: TRBV6-2/TRBV6-3; j_call: TRBJ2-7; clone_size: few; d_call: TRBD1
cdr3_aa: CASSPAYWGQVFSGANVLTF; cdr3_nt: TGTGCCAGCAGCCCGGCGTATTGGGGACAGGTCTTTTCTGGGGCCAACGTCCTGACTTTC; v_call: TRBV7-9; j_call: TRBJ2-6; clone_size: many; d_call: TRBD1
cdr3_aa: CASSLRGLDNEQFF; cdr3_nt: TGTGCCAGCAGCTTAAGGGGGTTGGACAATGAGCAGTTCTTC; v_call: TRBV7-2; j_call: TRBJ2-1; clone_size: NA; d_call: NA
cdr3_aa: CASSPGPPGASYEQYF; cdr3_nt: TGTGCCAGCAGCCCGGGGCCCCCCGGGGCCTCCTACGAGCAGTACTTC; v_call: TRBV3-1; j_call: TRBJ2-7; clone_size: NA; d_call: NA